This T cell receptor beta chain was identified during a study of control samples from healthy donors and cancer patients. CDR3 length: 17 amino acids. The germline gives CDR1 SGHRS, CDR2 YFSETQ. V dropped 0 bases and J dropped 7; count of bases not matched to a gene: 10. Some clones are missing from TCRdb's copy, which holds only in-frame ones; the method was immunoSEQ multiplex PCR. Of around 97,000 clones in the sample, around 89% were seen once. The chain carries TRBV5-1 and TRBJ2-1; 10 bases agree with TRBD2. The receptor was isolated from a man in his sixties with lung cancer. What was sequenced was PBMCs. CDR3 protein: CASSLALSGGSVNEQFF. The CDR3 nucleotides read TGCGCCAGCAGCTTGGCCCTTAGCGGGGGGTCAGTAAATGAGCAGTTCTTC.